This T cell receptor beta chain was sequenced during a study of T cell responses to AZD1222 COVID-19 vaccine. The table came from immunoSEQ multiplex PCR; TCRdb's copy has only in-frame clones and leaves some out. The data contain approximately 150,000 clones, around 91% of them singletons. Germline V gene lookup returns CDR1 SEHNR and CDR2 FQNEAQ (reference sequence). The CDR3 runs 15 residues. With 7 bases removed from V and 0 bases from J, the gap between germline ends came to 12 bases. Source: peripheral blood, taken on day 0 of AZD1222 vaccination. The sequence was obtained from an adult in good health. The genes are TRBV7-9 and TRBJ1-4, with D possibly matching TRBD1 (5 bases). The CDR3: CASTGRGTTNEKLFF. DNA for the CDR3: TGTGCCAGCACCGGAAGGGGTACAACTAATGAAAAACTGTTTTTT.